This entry lists 32 T cell receptor beta chains sequenced from one sample in a study of shared clonotypes between healthy human individuals. The assay was immunoSEQ multiplex PCR, and TCRdb's table has in-frame clones only and misses some. The sample lists a few million clones, 85% to 95% seen once, with 0.37% in the top ten. The sample comprised naive CD4+ T cells from PBMCs. Described subset: CD45RA+ positively selected. The receptors originated from a man aged 18 to 35 in good health. Some clones in this sample may be carry-over from other donors' samples.

The chain links TRBV27 to TRBJ1-5, with 7 bases identical to TRBD1. CDR3 length: 16 amino acids. Unmatched junction bases numbered 8, after V lost 6 bases and J lost 0 bases. Germline CDR1 reads MNHEY; CDR2 reads SMNVEV (reference sequence). The CDR3 protein is CASSQDRIDSNQPQHF. CDR3 DNA: TGTGCCAGCAGCCAGGACAGGATTGATAGCAATCAGCCCCAGCATTTT.

The CDR3 DNA sequence: TGCGCCAGCAGCTTCCTAGCGGGAGGGGAAGAGACCCAGTACTTC. This codes for CASSFLAGGEETQYF. The gene calls are TRBV5-1 and TRBJ2-5; TRBD2 matches at 12 bases. The junction had 2 bases not matched to a gene; V was cut back by 2 bases and J by 3 bases. Germline V gene lookup returns CDR1 SGHRS and CDR2 YFSETQ. The CDR3 has 15 residues.

The J gene is TRBJ2-3, the V gene TRBV2; D possibly matches TRBD1 or TRBD2 (5 bases each). CDR1 is SNHLY and CDR2 is FYNNEI in the germline V gene. With 6 bases removed from V and 0 bases from J, the gap between germline ends came to 10 bases. CDR3 size: 14 residues. Written as DNA, the CDR3 is TGTGCCAGCAGGAGGGGCGGGAGCACAGATACGCAGTATTTT. This translates into CASRRGGSTDTQYF.

This chain connects TRBV6-1 to TRBJ1-5, with D perhaps TRBD1 (5 bases). CDR3 length: 15 residues. CDR1 and CDR2 (germline): MNHNS, SASEGT. V was cut by 7 bases and J by 3 bases, with 16 bases left in between. The CDR3 region is CASTRQISDNQPQHF. As DNA, the CDR3 is TGTGCCAGCACCAGACAGATTTCGGACAATCAGCCCCAGCATTTT.

This clone was found once. The gene calls are TRBV5-1 and TRBJ1-2; D is ambiguous. CDR3 size: 12 residues. The germline gives CDR1 SGHRS, CDR2 YFSETQ. V dropped 4 bases and J dropped 4 bases, with 8 bases sitting between them. The CDR3 DNA reads TGCGCCAGCAGCCCGAACAGCTATGGCTACACCTTC. Protein: CASSPNSYGYTF. The entire variable domain, with the rest obtained from reference TRBV5-1 and TRBJ1-2, is as follows: KAGVTQTPRYLIKTRGQQVTLSCSPISGHRSVSWYQQTPGQGLQFLFEYFSETQRNKGNFPGRFSGRQFSNSRSEMNVSTLELGDSALYLCASSPNSYGYTFGSGTRLTVV.

This chain connects TRBV4-3 to TRBJ2-3; 7 bases align to TRBD1. This CDR3 region has 16 residues. The V gene end was trimmed by 0 bases and the J gene end by 5 bases; junction bases not matched to a gene: 8. The germline gives CDR1 LGHNA, CDR2 YSLEER. CDR3 loop: CASSQDRGGAGDTQYF. As DNA, the CDR3 is TGCGCCAGCAGCCAAGATAGAGGGGGCGCGGGAGATACGCAGTATTTT.

V gene TRBV2 combines with J gene TRBJ1-3; a possible D gene is TRBD1 (5 bases). CDR1 is SNHLY and CDR2 is FYNNEI in the germline V gene. CDR3 length: 15 residues. Trimming stripped 6 bases from V and 2 bases from J, with 14 bases between. The CDR3 DNA sequence: TGTGCCAGCAGCGTTTTTACAGGTGCTGGAAACACCATATATTTT. Protein product: CASSVFTGAGNTIYF.

With regard to this clone: Other DNA sequences in the sample encode the same CDR3. The V and J genes are TRBV27 and TRBJ2-7; a weak D match, TRBD1 (6 bases). The CDR3 totals 15 residues. Germline assignment: CDR1 MNHEY and CDR2 SMNVEV (reference sequence). Trimming left V 2 bases short and J 1 base short, with 12 bases between. The CDR3 nucleotides read TGTGCCAGCAGTTTAGGCAGGGGTTCTTCCTACGAGCAGTACTTC. It translates to CASSLGRGSSYEQYF.

Of note for this clone: This sample includes further DNA sequences coding for the same CDR3. The rearrangement uses TRBV6-5 and TRBJ2-7; D is undetermined. Trimming left V 0 bases short and J 2 bases short, with 11 bases between. CDR3 size: 15 residues. Looked up from germline, CDR1 is MNHEY and CDR2 is SVGAGI. The CDR3: CASSYSRDRTYEQYF. The CDR3 DNA reads as TGTGCCAGCAGTTACTCGCGCGACCGGACCTACGAGCAGTACTTC.

Only one count was recorded for this clone. The chain joins TRBV28 to TRBJ2-2; D is undetermined. Trimming took off 3 bases at V and 4 bases at J, with 6 bases between the two ends. Germline V gene lookup returns CDR1 MDHEN and CDR2 SYDVKM. The CDR3 has 13 residues. The CDR3 nucleotides are TGTGCCAGCAGTTTTACTACCACCGGGGAGCTGTTTTTT. Translating it yields CASSFTTTGELFF.

The chain is built from TRBV10-3 and TRBJ1-2; 7 nucleotides line up with TRBD1. The CDR3 is made up of 12 amino acids. V shed 7 bases, J shed 4 bases, and the junction held 3 bases outside the gene matches. Germline CDR1 is ENHRY and CDR2 is SYGVKD. Here the CDR3 DNA reads TGTGCCATCACACAGGGGCGCTATGGCTACACCTTC. As protein: CAITQGRYGYTF.

The chain recombines TRBV5-1 with TRBJ2-5; D call uncertain. The V gene's germline CDR1 is SGHRS and CDR2 YFSETQ. This CDR3 is built from 14 residues. V lost 2 bases, J lost 0 bases, and 8 bases lay in between. As DNA, the CDR3 is TGCGCCAGCAGCTTCGGCAGGTACCAAGAGACCCAGTACTTC. It yields the protein CASSFGRYQETQYF.

V gene TRBV19 combines with J gene TRBJ1-1, with D possibly matching TRBD1 (6 bases). The CDR3 spans 11 residues. V was shortened by 8 bases and J by 2 bases, with 6 bases between the two germline ends. Germline V gives CDR1 LNHDA, CDR2 SQIVND (reference sequence). The CDR3, as DNA: TGTGCCAGTGGGGGCAACACTGAAGCTTTCTTT. It yields the protein CASGGNTEAFF.

V is TRBV5-6 and J is TRBJ1-5; 9 bases are a match to TRBD1. There are 19 residues in the CDR3. Per germline, CDR1 SGHDT and CDR2 YYEEEE. The V segment lost 0 bases and the J segment 1 base; nucleotides outside the gene matches: 11. CDR3 in amino acids: CASSLGPGQGPMSNQPQHF. The CDR3 DNA follows: TGTGCCAGCAGCTTGGGTCCGGGACAGGGACCGATGAGCAATCAGCCCCAGCATTTT.

The gene calls are TRBV9 and TRBJ2-2; D is unclear. Trimming shortened V by 4 bases and J by 4 bases, and 5 bases separated the two germline ends. The CDR3 has 12 residues. The germline gives CDR1 SGDLS, CDR2 YYNGEE. CDR3 protein: CASSLLTGELFF. Here the CDR3 DNA reads TGTGCCAGCAGCTTACTCACCGGGGAGCTGTTTTTT.

This rearrangement joins TRBV13 to TRBJ2-7; no definite D call. This CDR3 has 13 amino acids. The V end lost 5 bases, the J end lost 0 bases, and 8 bases lay between the germline ends. CDR1 PRHDT and CDR2 FYEKMQ come from the germline V gene (reference sequence). The CDR3 DNA follows: TGTGCCAGCAGCCCCAAATACTCCTACGAGCAGTACTTC. Amino acid sequence: CASSPKYSYEQYF. Using reference TRBV13 and TRBJ2-7 for the parts outside the CDR3, the full variable domain is AAGVIQSPRHLIKEKRETATLKCYPIPRHDTVYWYQQGPGQDPQFLISFYEKMQSDKGSIPDRFSAQQFSDYHSELNMSSLELGDSALYFCASSPKYSYEQYFGPGTRLTVT.

J is TRBJ2-2 and V is TRBV5-4; D gene unclear. Trimming shortened V by 4 bases and J by 1 base, and 14 bases separated the two germline ends. CDR1 is SGHNT, CDR2 YYREEE, per germline (reference sequence). The CDR3 spans 16 residues. CDR3 region: CASSRPSSRNTGELFF. The CDR3 nucleotides are TGTGCCAGCAGCCGCCCGTCCTCTCGGAACACCGGGGAGCTGTTTTTT.

The gene calls are TRBV5-1 and TRBJ1-2; 8 nucleotides agree with TRBD1. This CDR3 spans 14 amino acids. From germline, CDR1 is SGHRS and CDR2 YFSETQ. The V segment lost 1 base and the J segment 6 bases; nucleotides outside the gene matches: 5. The CDR3 bases are TGCGCCAGCAGCTTGACAGGGGGATTTGATGGCTACACCTTC. It codes for CASSLTGGFDGYTF. The full variable domain, its missing parts supplied by reference TRBV5-1 and TRBJ1-2, is KAGVTQTPRYLIKTRGQQVTLSCSPISGHRSVSWYQQTPGQGLQFLFEYFSETQRNKGNFPGRFSGRQFSNSRSEMNVSTLELGDSALYLCASSLTGGFDGYTFGSGTRLTVV.

J is TRBJ1-2 and V is TRBV5-4; D may be TRBD1 (5 bases). This CDR3 is 14 amino acids long. The V gene's germline CDR1 is SGHNT and CDR2 YYREEE (reference sequence). The V and J ends lost 4 bases and 2 bases respectively, with 12 bases between them. The CDR3 sequence is CASSRSGGNYGYTF. The CDR3 nucleotides are TGTGCCAGCAGCCGCAGCGGGGGGAACTATGGCTACACCTTC. Combining the CDR3 with reference TRBV5-4 and TRBJ1-2 gives the whole variable domain ETGVTQSPTHLIKTRGQQVTLRCSSQSGHNTVSWYQQALGQGPQFIFQYYREEENGRGNFPPRFSGLQFPNYSSELNVNALELDDSALYLCASSRSGGNYGYTFGSGTRLTVV.

V is TRBV11-2 and J is TRBJ2-2; D not resolved. Germline V CDR1 and CDR2: SGHAT, FQNNGV. Between the trimmed V and J ends, which lost 1 base and 8 bases, there was a span of 8 bases. This CDR3 has 13 residues. The CDR3 spells CASSLVVLGELFF. The CDR3 DNA follows: TGTGCCAGCAGCTTAGTGGTCCTGGGGGAGCTGTTTTTT.

The chain carries TRBV2 and TRBJ1-4; D remains unclear. CDR1 SNHLY and CDR2 FYNNEI come from the germline V gene. V lost 3 bases to trimming and J lost 12 bases, with 11 bases between them. This CDR3 spans 12 amino acids. CDR3 sequence: CASSDTHSELFF. In DNA, the CDR3 is TGTGCCAGCAGTGATACCCACTCAGAACTGTTTTTT.

The table lists this clone with a count of one. The rearrangement joins TRBV28 to TRBJ2-7, with 11 bases matching TRBD2. Germline values: CDR1 MDHEN, CDR2 SYDVKM. V lost 7 bases and J lost 0; bases outside the gene matches: 5. CDR3 length: 15 amino acids. DNA for the CDR3: TGTGCCAGCATTGGTAGCGGGAGGGCCTCCTACGAGCAGTACTTC. It specifies CASIGSGRASYEQYF.

This chain connects TRBV30 to TRBJ1-6, with a possible D match to TRBD1 (6 bases). The CDR3 length is 18 residues. V dropped 0 bases and J dropped 9 bases, with 24 bases sitting between them. Germline-derived CDR1 and CDR2 are GTSNPN and SVGIG (reference sequence). The CDR3 region has the DNA TGTGCCTGGAGTGTTTGGGGAACGGGGGCAGGGAATGCTTCACCCCTCCACTTT. Residues: CAWSVWGTGAGNASPLHF.

V and J are TRBV7-9 and TRBJ1-3, with TRBD1 matching 7 bases. This CDR3 has 16 amino acids. The ends lost 5 bases at V and 0 bases at J; junction bases unmatched: 7. Germline values: CDR1 SEHNR, CDR2 FQNEAQ (reference sequence). The CDR3 loop reads CASSPLEGASGNTIYF. Here the CDR3 DNA reads TGTGCCAGCAGCCCCCTGGAGGGGGCCTCTGGAAACACCATATATTTT. The entire variable domain, with the rest obtained from reference TRBV7-9 and TRBJ1-3, is as follows: DTGVSQNPRHKITKRGQNVTFRCDPISEHNRLYWYRQTLGQGPEFLTYFQNEAQLEKSRLLSDRFSAERPKGSFSTLEIQRTEQGDSAMYLCASSPLEGASGNTIYFGEGSWLTVV.

This chain uses TRBV7-9 with TRBJ1-1; possibly TRBD1 for D (5 bases). The V end was cut by 1 base, the J end by 0 bases, with 12 bases between. CDR3 size: 16 residues. Germline CDR1 reads SEHNR; CDR2 reads FQNEAQ (reference sequence). The chain's CDR3 is CASSLVLGEMNTEAFF. For the CDR3, the DNA is TGTGCCAGCAGCTTAGTTTTGGGGGAAATGAACACTGAAGCTTTCTTT.

The rearrangement links TRBV7-3 to TRBJ2-3; tentatively, D is TRBD1 (6 bases). This CDR3 comprises 15 residues. Germline values: CDR1 SGHTA, CDR2 FQGTGA. V dropped 2 bases and J dropped 1 base, with 10 bases sitting between them. The CDR3 spells CASSLPGDGTDTQYF. The CDR3 DNA sequence: TGTGCCAGCAGCTTACCAGGGGACGGCACAGATACGCAGTATTTT.

This clone was detected once. The gene calls are TRBV5-4 and TRBJ2-7, with D maybe TRBD1 (6 bases). CDR3 length: 15 amino acids. CDR1 is SGHNT, CDR2 YYREEE, per germline (reference sequence). The ends were cut back, 4 bases at V and 2 bases at J, with 16 bases in the middle. The CDR3 sequence is CASSPQAGAAYEQYF. DNA of the CDR3: TGTGCCAGCAGCCCACAGGCAGGGGCCGCCTACGAGCAGTACTTC.

This chain joins TRBV28 and TRBJ1-2; weak D call: TRBD1 (6 bases). Looked up from germline, CDR1 is MDHEN and CDR2 is SYDVKM. The CDR3 extends over 13 amino acids. The ends were cut back, 8 bases at V and 4 bases at J, with 14 bases in the middle. CDR3 in amino acids: CASGLQGFYGYTF. CDR3 bases: TGTGCCAGCGGGCTGCAGGGGTTCTATGGCTACACCTTC.

This clone was picked up one time. This sequence joins TRBV28 and TRBJ2-3, with TRBD1 matching over 7 bases. The CDR3 length is 16 residues. From germline, CDR1 is MDHEN and CDR2 SYDVKM. V gave up 7 bases and J gave up 0 bases; unmatched junction bases: 10. In DNA form, the CDR3 reads TGTGCCAGCAACACCGCCCCGGGACAGAGCACAGATACGCAGTATTTT. As protein: CASNTAPGQSTDTQYF.

The chain employs TRBV28 and TRBJ2-1; 7 bases fit TRBD2. Trimming at V came to 8 bases and at J to 9 bases, leaving 19 bases not matched to a gene. Looked up from germline, CDR1 is MDHEN and CDR2 is SYDVKM. There are 16 residues in the CDR3. The CDR3 DNA sequence: TGTGCCAGCGAAGGATCGGAGGGAGGGACTCGGGCTGAGCAGTTCTTC. It translates to CASEGSEGGTRAEQFF.

With respect to this clone: This sample also contains other DNA sequences that code for the same CDR3. The rearrangement links TRBV4-2 to TRBJ2-5; 13 bases are shared with TRBD2. The germline gives CDR1 LGHNA, CDR2 YNFKEQ. The CDR3 has 15 amino acids. The junction had 0 bases not matched to a gene; V was cut back by 1 base and J by 4 bases. This CDR3 is CASSQGLAGGETQYF. Here the CDR3 DNA reads TGTGCCAGCAGCCAAGGACTAGCGGGAGGAGAGACCCAGTACTTC.

In regard to this clone: The CDR3 ends on some other residue instead of the conserved phenylalanine or tryptophan, so this is likely a read error. Here the CDR3 reads CASSALISGNSYEQYL. The CDR3 DNA sequence: TGTGCCAGCAGCGCCCTCATTAGCGGGAATTCCTACGAGCAGTACCTC. This chain connects TRBV11-2 to TRBJ2-7, with 8 nucleotides matching TRBD2. J lost 1 base, V lost 5 bases, and 10 bases had no gene match. CDR3 length equals 16 residues. Germline assignment: CDR1 SGHAT and CDR2 FQNNGV.